The T cell receptor beta chain described here comes from a study of shared clonotypes between healthy human individuals. Whole-study context: The study used three CD4 naive, three CD4 memory, two CD8 naive and one CD8 memory plate per donor.

The CDR3 totals 16 residues. Germline CDR1 reads GTSNPN; CDR2 reads SVGIG (reference sequence). Trimming cost V 0 bases and J 5 bases, with 16 bases left between them. Whole-study findings and limits: Blood was the only sampled material, and tissue repertoires likely differ.

Naive CD8 populations comprised CD45RO-negative cells positively selected for CCR7, excluding terminally differentiated effector memory CD45RA+ cells. On this clone itself: The antigen remains unidentified.

Using immunoSEQ multiplex PCR, the repertoire was profiled, and TCRdb retains in-frame clones only, with some absent. The table has 2 million or so clones, about 95% seen once. The source of this sequence is a man younger than 30 in good health. The gene calls are TRBV30 and TRBJ2-2, with D possibly TRBD1 on 6 matching bases. The sequenced sample was naive CD8+ T cells sorted from blood. CDR3 DNA sequence: TGTGCCTGGAGTGTCTGGGCAGGGGCCGGTACCGGGGAGCTGTTTTTT. Translated: CAWSVWAGAGTGELFF.